The 18 T cell receptor beta chains listed next were all sequenced from one sample in a study of blood T cell repertoires in COVID-19. Assay used: immunoSEQ multiplex PCR; TCRdb lists only in-frame clones, some missing. The profile shows around 97,000 clones, 75% to 90% of them singletons. The sequencing sample was made of peripheral blood. Receptor source: a human donor in a cohort sampled during active COVID-19.

The J gene is TRBJ1-6, the V gene TRBV7-9; D is unresolved. The CDR3 sequence is 15 residues long. The ends were cut back, 1 base at V and 3 bases at J, with 7 bases in the middle. CDR1 is SEHNR, CDR2 FQNEAQ, per germline (reference sequence). As DNA, the CDR3 is TGTGCCAGCAGCTTAGTCTCGGGCTATAATTCACCCCTCCACTTT. Its protein product is CASSLVSGYNSPLHF.

V gene TRBV24-1 combines with J gene TRBJ2-3; TRBD2 matches 13 bases. Germline V gene sequence: CDR1 KGHDR, CDR2 SFDVKD. J was trimmed by 4 bases and V by 3 bases; bases with no gene match: 9. The CDR3 is made up of 18 amino acids. This CDR3 is CATSDGLAGDHGADTQYF. The CDR3 region has the DNA TGTGCCACCAGTGATGGACTAGCGGGGGACCACGGGGCAGATACGCAGTATTTT.

This clone was counted between two and nine times. This sequence joins TRBV5-4 and TRBJ1-5; TRBD1 agrees at 9 bases. This CDR3 region has 16 residues. The germline CDR1 and CDR2 sequences are SGHNT and YYREEE (reference sequence). V lost 2 bases and J lost 4; bases outside the gene matches: 7. The CDR3 region is CASSFGPDRGNQPQHF. DNA for the CDR3: TGTGCCAGCAGCTTTGGTCCGGACAGGGGAAATCAGCCCCAGCATTTT. Variable domain in full (rest from reference TRBV5-4 and TRBJ1-5): ETGVTQSPTHLIKTRGQQVTLRCSSQSGHNTVSWYQQALGQGPQFIFQYYREEENGRGNFPPRFSGLQFPNYSSELNVNALELDDSALYLCASSFGPDRGNQPQHFGDGTRLSIL.

The chain couples TRBV6-4 to TRBJ1-2, with 7 bases aligning to TRBD1. This CDR3 has 14 residues. V dropped 7 bases and J dropped 0; count of bases not matched to a gene: 5. Germline CDR1 and CDR2: MRHNA and SNTAGT. The CDR3 spells CASNPGQPNYGYTF. The CDR3 DNA is TGTGCCAGCAACCCGGGACAGCCTAACTATGGCTACACCTTC.

This rearrangement joins TRBV7-6 to TRBJ2-5, with 16 bases identical to TRBD2. The CDR3 has 16 residues. Germline assignment: CDR1 SGHVS and CDR2 FNYEAQ. V was clipped by 5 bases and J by 7 bases; unmatched bases: 7. For the CDR3, the DNA is TGTGCCAGCAGCGAAGGGACTAGCGGGGGGGTATGGACCCAGTACTTC. Protein: CASSEGTSGGVWTQYF.

The chain combines TRBV24-1 with TRBJ2-4; no definite D call. The CDR3 runs to 14 residues. V lost 2 bases to trimming and J lost 4 bases, with 8 bases between them. Germline loops: CDR1 KGHDR, CDR2 SFDVKD. CDR3 loop: CATSDSNRKNIQYF. The CDR3 nucleotides are TGTGCCACCAGTGATTCCAACAGAAAAAACATTCAGTACTTC.

This chain connects TRBV5-1 to TRBJ2-1, with 12 bases that match TRBD2. Germline CDR1 is SGHRS and CDR2 is YFSETQ. The J segment lost 6 bases and the V segment lost 5 bases, leaving 6 bases of the junction unmatched. The CDR3 contains 15 residues. The CDR3 loop reads CASSSGLAGPNEQFF. The CDR3 DNA reads TGCGCCAGCAGTTCGGGACTAGCGGGTCCCAATGAGCAGTTCTTC.

V and J are TRBV15 and TRBJ2-5, with D tentatively TRBD2 (6 bases). The CDR3 totals 15 residues. V was clipped by 0 bases and J by 2 bases, with 10 bases between them. Germline V gives CDR1 LNHNV, CDR2 YYDKDF (reference sequence). CDR3 sequence reads: CATSRDRRGQETQYF. In DNA form, the CDR3 reads TGTGCCACCAGCAGAGATCGGCGGGGACAAGAGACCCAGTACTTC.

The J gene is TRBJ1-5, the V gene TRBV5-1; maybe TRBD1 (5 bases). CDR3 length equals 19 residues. V was trimmed by 0 bases and J by 1 base, leaving 20 bases between them. Germline V gives CDR1 SGHRS, CDR2 YFSETQ. CDR3 protein: CASSLAVTRREWSNQPQHF. The CDR3 DNA is TGCGCCAGCAGCTTGGCGGTAACACGCAGGGAATGGAGCAATCAGCCCCAGCATTTT. Combining the CDR3 with reference TRBV5-1 and TRBJ1-5 gives the whole variable domain KAGVTQTPRYLIKTRGQQVTLSCSPISGHRSVSWYQQTPGQGLQFLFEYFSETQRNKGNFPGRFSGRQFSNSRSEMNVSTLELGDSALYLCASSLAVTRREWSNQPQHFGDGTRLSIL.

The chain couples TRBV19 to TRBJ2-7; TRBD2 is a possible D gene (7 bases). Per the germline V gene, CDR1 is LNHDA and CDR2 is SQIVND (reference sequence). The CDR3 loop spans 13 amino acids. V lost 10 bases and J lost 3, with 16 bases in between. DNA for the CDR3: TGTGCCACCACTAAGGGGGGGAGCTACGAGCAGTACTTC. Protein product: CATTKGGSYEQYF.

The rearrangement joins TRBV5-6 to TRBJ1-5; 8 nucleotides line up with TRBD1. The CDR3 has 13 residues. The V gene end was trimmed by 4 bases and the J gene end by 4 bases; junction bases not matched to a gene: 1. The germline V gene encodes CDR1 SGHDT and CDR2 YYEEEE. In DNA form, the CDR3 reads TGTGCCAGCAGCACAGGGGGTAATCAGCCCCAGCATTTT. Protein product: CASSTGGNQPQHF.

The V gene is TRBV19, the J gene TRBJ1-2, with TRBD1 identical over 7 bases. This CDR3 has 15 amino acids. V was clipped by 9 bases and J by 6 bases; unmatched bases: 16. Germline-derived CDR1 and CDR2 are LNHDA and SQIVND (reference sequence). The CDR3 reads CASGPLQGIGNGYTF. The CDR3 coding sequence is TGTGCCAGCGGTCCTTTACAGGGGATTGGGAATGGCTACACCTTC.

The chain employs TRBV27 and TRBJ1-1; 8 bases line up with TRBD1. This CDR3 has 14 amino acids. Germline V gene lookup returns CDR1 MNHEY and CDR2 SMNVEV (reference sequence). The junction had 9 bases not matched to a gene; V was cut back by 7 bases and J by 5 bases. CDR3 amino acids: CASNPGGLRTEAFF. CDR3 nucleotide sequence: TGTGCCAGCAATCCAGGGGGCCTGAGAACTGAAGCTTTCTTT.

The chain uses TRBV18 and TRBJ2-7, with D tentatively TRBD1 (6 bases). Deletions cut 3 bases from V and 3 bases from J, with 9 bases between. Germline loops: CDR1 KGHSH, CDR2 LQKENI. There are 13 residues in the CDR3. The CDR3 DNA sequence: TGTGCCAGCTCACCCTTAGGGGGCTACGAGCAGTACTTC. This sequence encodes CASSPLGGYEQYF.

The V and J genes are TRBV2 and TRBJ2-3; a weak D match, TRBD2 (6 bases). The V and J ends lost 8 bases and 5 bases respectively, with 14 bases between them. Germline CDR1 is SNHLY and CDR2 is FYNNEI. This CDR3 comprises 13 residues. This chain's CDR3 is CASGWGVGDTQYF. CDR3 sequence (DNA): TGTGCCAGCGGCTGGGGGGTTGGAGATACGCAGTATTTT.

The chain joins TRBV19 to TRBJ2-2; 7 nucleotides line up with TRBD1. The CDR3 is 16 amino acids. Germline CDR1 and CDR2: LNHDA and SQIVND (reference sequence). V shed 6 bases and J 6 bases; nucleotides not matched to a gene: 13. The CDR3 spells CASRAPRTGLSGELFF. The CDR3 DNA is TGTGCCAGTAGGGCCCCCCGGACAGGTCTTTCCGGGGAGCTGTTTTTT.

V is TRBV5-1 and J is TRBJ1-6, with TRBD1 as a possible D gene (5 bases). The germline V gene encodes CDR1 SGHRS and CDR2 YFSETQ. Deletions cut 2 bases from V and 7 bases from J, with 16 bases between. CDR3 length equals 16 residues. The CDR3 DNA sequence: TGCGCCAGCAGCTTCGGGCAGGGTGGGGGGAATTCACCCCTCCACTTT. As protein: CASSFGQGGGNSPLHF.

The chain combines TRBV25-1 with TRBJ1-5, with 7 bases lining up with TRBD1. The germline CDR1 and CDR2 sequences are MGHDK and SYGVNS. Germline trimming cut 2 bases from V and 3 bases from J; bases unmatched to any gene: 1. This CDR3 contains 14 residues. As DNA, the CDR3 is TGTGCCAGCAGTGAAGACAGGGTCAATCAGCCCCAGCATTTT. It encodes CASSEDRVNQPQHF.